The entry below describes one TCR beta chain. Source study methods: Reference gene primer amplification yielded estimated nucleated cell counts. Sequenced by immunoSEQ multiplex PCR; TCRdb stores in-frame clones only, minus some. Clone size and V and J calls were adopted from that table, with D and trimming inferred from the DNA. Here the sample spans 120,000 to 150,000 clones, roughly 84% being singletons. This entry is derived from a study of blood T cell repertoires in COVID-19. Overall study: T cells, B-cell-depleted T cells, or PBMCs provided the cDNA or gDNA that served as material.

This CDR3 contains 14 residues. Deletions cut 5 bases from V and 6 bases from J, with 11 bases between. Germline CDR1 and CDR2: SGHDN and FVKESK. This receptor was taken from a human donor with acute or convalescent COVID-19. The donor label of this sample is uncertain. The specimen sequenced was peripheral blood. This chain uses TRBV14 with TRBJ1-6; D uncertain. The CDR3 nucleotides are TGTGCCAGCAGCTCCTGGGCCAGTAATTCACCCCTCCACTTT. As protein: CASSSWASNSPLHF.